The source of this T cell receptor (beta chain) is a study of blood T cell repertoires in COVID-19. Clones were read by immunoSEQ multiplex PCR, and TCRdb kept only the in-frame ones, dropping some. In the table there are some 54,000 clones, roughly four fifths of which are singletons. The CDR3 consists of 16 residues. Germline trimming cut 0 bases from V and 2 bases from J; bases unmatched to any gene: 3. The germline CDR1 and CDR2 sequences are LGHNA and YSLEER. Sequenced input: peripheral blood. V gene TRBV4-3 combines with J gene TRBJ1-2, with 10 nucleotides matching TRBD1. This TCR came from an older man with active COVID-19. The CDR3, as DNA: TGCGCCAGCAGCCAAGAATGGGGACAGGGGAACTATGGCTACACCTTC. Translation gives CASSQEWGQGNYGYTF.